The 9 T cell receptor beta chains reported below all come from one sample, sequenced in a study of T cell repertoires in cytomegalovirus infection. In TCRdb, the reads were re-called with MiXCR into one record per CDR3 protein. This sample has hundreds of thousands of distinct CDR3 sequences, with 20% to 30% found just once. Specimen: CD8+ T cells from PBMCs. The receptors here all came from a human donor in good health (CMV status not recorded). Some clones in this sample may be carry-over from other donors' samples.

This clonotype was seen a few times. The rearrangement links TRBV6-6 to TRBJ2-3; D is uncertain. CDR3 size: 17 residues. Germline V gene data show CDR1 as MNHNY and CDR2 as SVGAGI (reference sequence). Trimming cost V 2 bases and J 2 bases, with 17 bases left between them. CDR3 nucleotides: TGTGCCAGCAGTTACGTTCGGGCTCAGTTCTCCACAGATACGCAGTATTTT. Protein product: CASSYVRAQFSTDTQYF.

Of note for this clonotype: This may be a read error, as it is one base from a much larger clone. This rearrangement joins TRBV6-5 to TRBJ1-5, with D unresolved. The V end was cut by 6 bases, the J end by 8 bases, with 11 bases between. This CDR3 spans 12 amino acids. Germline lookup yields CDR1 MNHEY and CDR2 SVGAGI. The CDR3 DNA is TGTGCCAGCAGCGCGGTGGGCAAGCCCCAGCATTTT. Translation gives CASSAVGKPQHF.

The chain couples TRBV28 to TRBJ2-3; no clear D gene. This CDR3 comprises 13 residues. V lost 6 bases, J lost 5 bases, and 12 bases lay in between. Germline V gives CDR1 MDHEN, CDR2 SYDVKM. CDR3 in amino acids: CASSSPQVDTQYF. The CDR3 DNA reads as TGTGCCAGCAGCTCCCCCCAGGTAGATACGCAGTATTTT.

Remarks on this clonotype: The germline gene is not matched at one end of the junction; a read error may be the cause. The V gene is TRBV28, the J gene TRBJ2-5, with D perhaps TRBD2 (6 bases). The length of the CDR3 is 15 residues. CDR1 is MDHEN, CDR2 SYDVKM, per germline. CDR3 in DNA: TGTGCCAACAGTTACCGAGGGCGGGGATCGGAGACCCAGTACTTC. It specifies CANSYRGRGSETQYF.

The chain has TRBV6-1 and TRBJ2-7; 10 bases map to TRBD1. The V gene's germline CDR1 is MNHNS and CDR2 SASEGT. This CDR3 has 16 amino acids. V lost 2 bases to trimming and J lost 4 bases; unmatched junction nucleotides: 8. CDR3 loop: CASSESSGTGVYEQYF. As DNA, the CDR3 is TGTGCCAGCAGTGAATCATCCGGGACAGGGGTTTACGAGCAGTACTTC.

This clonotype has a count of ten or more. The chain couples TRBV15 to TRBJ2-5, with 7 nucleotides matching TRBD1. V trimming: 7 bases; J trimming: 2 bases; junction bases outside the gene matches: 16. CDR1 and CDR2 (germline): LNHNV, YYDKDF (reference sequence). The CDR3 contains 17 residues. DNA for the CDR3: TGTGCCACCATCTCTCATCCGGAACAGGGGCAACAAGAGACCCAGTACTTC. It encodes CATISHPEQGQQETQYF. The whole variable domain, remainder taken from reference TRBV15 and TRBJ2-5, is DAMVIQNPRYQVTQFGKPVTLSCSQTLNHNVMYWYQQKSSQAPKLLFHYYDKDFNNEADTPDNFQSRRPNTSFCFLDIRSPGLGDTAMYLCATISHPEQGQQETQYFGPGTRLLVL.

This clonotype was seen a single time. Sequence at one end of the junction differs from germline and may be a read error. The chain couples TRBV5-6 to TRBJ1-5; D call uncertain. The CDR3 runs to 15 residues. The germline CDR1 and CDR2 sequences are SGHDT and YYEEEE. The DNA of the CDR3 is TGTGTCAGCAGCTTGGGAGCCGGATACAATCAGCCCCAGCATTTT. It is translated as CVSSLGAGYNQPQHF. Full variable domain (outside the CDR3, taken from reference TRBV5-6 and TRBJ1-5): DAGVTQSPTHLIKTRGQQVTLRCSPKSGHDTVSWYQQALGQGPQFIFQYYEEEERQRGNFPDRFSGHQFPNYSSELNVNALLLGDSALYLCVSSLGAGYNQPQHFGDGTRLSIL.

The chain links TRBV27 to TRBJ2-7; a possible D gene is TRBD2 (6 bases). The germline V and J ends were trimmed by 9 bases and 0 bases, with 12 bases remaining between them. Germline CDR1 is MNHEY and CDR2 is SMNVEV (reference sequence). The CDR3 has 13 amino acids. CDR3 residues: CASHSGSSYEQYF. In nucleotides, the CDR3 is TGTGCCAGTCATTCCGGGAGCTCCTACGAGCAGTACTTC.

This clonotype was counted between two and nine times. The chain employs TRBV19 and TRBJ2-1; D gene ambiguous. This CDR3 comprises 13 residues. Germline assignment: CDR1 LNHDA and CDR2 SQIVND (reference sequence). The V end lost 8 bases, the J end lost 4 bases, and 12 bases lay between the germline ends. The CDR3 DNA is TGTGCCAGTCAGGCCGATGGGTACAATGAGCAGTTCTTC. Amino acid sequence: CASQADGYNEQFF. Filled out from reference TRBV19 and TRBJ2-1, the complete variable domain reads DGGITQSPKYLFRKEGQNVTLSCEQNLNHDAMYWYRQDPGQGLRLIYYSQIVNDFQKGDIAEGYSVSREKKESFPLTVTSAQKNPTAFYLCASQADGYNEQFFGPGTRLTVL.